This is a list of T cell receptor beta chains from one sample in a study of T cells in Graves' hyperthyroidism and ophthalmopathy. TCRdb re-derived calls from the multiplex PCR reads in MiXCR, one entry per CDR3 protein. Found here are around 250,000 distinct CDR3 sequences, roughly 22% of them singletons; the top ten hold 30% to 40%. Sequencing was carried out using blood. Receptors were obtained from a woman aged 40 to 49 with Graves' ophthalmopathy. Both conserved end residues are part of each CDR3. A D gene is named only where the DNA matches it firmly. Not all rows give a size; the values are once, few, many and, for expanded clones, a class.

V	D	J	size	CDR3	DNA
TRBV28	-	TRBJ2-7	many	CASSLYRPGYEQYF	TGTGCCAGCAGTTTATACCGGCCTGGCTACGAGCAGTACTTC
TRBV27	TRBD1	TRBJ1-5	-	CASSGTGRHQPQHF	TGTGCCAGCAGCGGGACAGGGAGACATCAGCCCCAGCATTTT
TRBV20-1	-	TRBJ2-7	many	CSAKVMRDSYEQYF	TGCAGTGCTAAGGTGATGAGGGACTCCTACGAGCAGTACTTC
TRBV7-2	-	TRBJ2-2	-	CASRAVVNGELFF	TGTGCCAGCAGGGCGGTCGTGAACGGGGAGCTGTTTTTT
TRBV29-1	-	TRBJ2-7	many	CSVQGPYEQYF	TGCAGCGTTCAGGGCCCCTACGAGCAGTACTTC
TRBV29-1	-	TRBJ1-2	-	CSVAVRNFYGYIF	TGCAGCGTTGCGGTCAGAAACTTCTATGGCTACATCTTC
TRBV7-8	TRBD2	TRBJ2-7	many	CASSGQTSGRYEQYF	TGTGCCAGCAGCGGGCAGACTAGCGGGAGGTACGAGCAGTACTTC
TRBV28	TRBD2	TRBJ2-7	many	CASSFPTVRKREGSYEQYF	TGTGCCAGCAGTTTCCCGACCGTTAGGAAGCGGGAGGGGTCCTACGAGCAGTACTTC
TRBV19	-	TRBJ2-5	many	CASSSSGQETQYF	TGTGCCAGCAGTTCGTCAGGCCAAGAGACCCAGTACTTC
TRBV6-1	-	TRBJ2-2	-	CASRVAEFTGELFF	TGTGCCAGCAGGGTAGCGGAGTTCACCGGGGAGCTGTTCTTT
TRBV30	-	TRBJ1-5	-	CAWSTRGVSNQPQHF	TGTGCCTGGAGCACTAGGGGGGTTAGCAATCAGCCCCAGCATTTT
TRBV24-1	TRBD1	TRBJ1-1	many	CATSDQGQGRKGDTEAFF	TGTGCCACCAGTGACCAGGGACAGGGTAGAAAGGGCGACACTGAAGCTTTCTTT
TRBV6-5	-	TRBJ1-5	many	CASSYRGAEPQHF	TGTGCCAGCAGTTACAGGGGCGCGGAGCCCCAGCATTTT
TRBV3-1	-	TRBJ2-5	-	CASSQGSLETQYF	TGTGCCAGCAGCCAAGGCTCTCTGGAGACCCAGTACTTC
TRBV6-1	-	TRBJ2-5	few	CASSEAGVRETQYF	TGTGCCAGCAGTGAAGCGGGTGTAAGGGAGACCCAGTACTTC
TRBV28	TRBD1	TRBJ2-7	many	CASSPYGDRGREQYF	TGTGCCAGCAGTCCCTATGGGGACAGGGGAAGGGAGCAGTACTTC
TRBV5-1	-	TRBJ2-2	many	CASSLYPGELFF	TGCGCCAGCAGCTTGTACCCCGGGGAGCTGTTTTTT
TRBV29-1	-	TRBJ2-3	many	CSVDRGTDTQYF	TGCAGCGTTGACAGGGGCACAGATACGCAGTATTTT
TRBV6-1	TRBD2	TRBJ2-7	few	CASSGRTSYHYEQYF	TGTGCCAGCAGTGGCAGGACTAGCTACCACTACGAGCAGTACTTC
TRBV4-1	-	TRBJ1-2	-	CASSQFRTGRSGANYGYTF	TGCGCCAGCAGCCAATTCCGTACAGGGCGGAGTGGAGCTAACTATGGCTACACCTTC
TRBV11-3	TRBD1	TRBJ2-2	many	CASSLSLTGLVPNTGELFF	TGTGCCAGCAGCTTATCCCTGACAGGGCTCGTACCGAACACCGGGGAGCTGTTTTTT
TRBV19	-	TRBJ1-1	-	CASSMFSVNTEAFF	TGTGCCAGTAGTATGTTTTCGGTGAACACTGAAGCTTTCTTT
TRBV12-3/TRBV12-4	-	TRBJ2-3	many	CASSFAGVEDTQYF	TGTGCCAGCAGTTTCGCAGGAGTAGAAGATACGCAGTATTTT
TRBV28	TRBD1	TRBJ1-5	-	CASSQDRGQGQPQHF	TGCGCCAGCAGCCAAGATAGGGGGCAGGGTCAGCCCCAGCATTTT
TRBV10-3	TRBD2	TRBJ2-7	many	CAISETTGLAGGPRYEQYF	TGTGCCATCAGTGAGACCACGGGACTAGCGGGAGGGCCTAGATACGAGCAGTACTTC
TRBV10-3	TRBD1	TRBJ1-1	many	CAISPVTTGVGNTEAFF	TGTGCCATCAGTCCAGTTACCACAGGGGTGGGGAACACTGAAGCTTTCTTT
TRBV24-1	TRBD1	TRBJ2-7	many	CATSDDTGGAYEQYF	TGTGCCACCAGTGATGACACAGGGGGCGCCTACGAGCAGTACTTC
TRBV6-5	TRBD1	TRBJ1-2	-	CASSLGTGLPGYTF	TGTGCCAGCAGTTTAGGGACAGGGCTCCCTGGCTACACCTTC
TRBV29-1	-	TRBJ1-1	-	CSVAGRGREAFF	TGCAGCGTTGCCGGCAGGGGTCGTGAAGCTTTCTTT
TRBV6-5	-	TRBJ2-6	-	CASSYGRGSAANVLTF	TGTGCCAGCAGTTACGGACGGGGCTCTGCGGCCAACGTCCTGACTTTC
TRBV20-1	-	TRBJ2-6	many	CSARARPGSGANVLTF	TGCAGTGCTAGAGCTAGGCCCGGTTCTGGGGCCAACGTCCTGACTTTC
TRBV20-1	-	TRBJ2-1	-	CSARDSADSPGEQFF	TGCAGTGCTAGAGATTCGGCGGACTCCCCGGGAGAGCAGTTCTTC
TRBV6-2/TRBV6-3	TRBD2	TRBJ2-7	many	CASSNHRDYPYEQYF	TGTGCCAGCAGTAACCATCGGGACTATCCCTACGAGCAGTACTTC
TRBV10-3	-	TRBJ1-6	-	CATGNYGSSYNSPLHF	TGTGCCACCGGGAACTACGGAAGCTCCTATAATTCACCCCTCCACTTT
TRBV11-2	-	TRBJ2-2	many	CASSPRLTGELFF	TGTGCCAGCAGCCCCAGGTTGACCGGGGAGCTGTTTTTT